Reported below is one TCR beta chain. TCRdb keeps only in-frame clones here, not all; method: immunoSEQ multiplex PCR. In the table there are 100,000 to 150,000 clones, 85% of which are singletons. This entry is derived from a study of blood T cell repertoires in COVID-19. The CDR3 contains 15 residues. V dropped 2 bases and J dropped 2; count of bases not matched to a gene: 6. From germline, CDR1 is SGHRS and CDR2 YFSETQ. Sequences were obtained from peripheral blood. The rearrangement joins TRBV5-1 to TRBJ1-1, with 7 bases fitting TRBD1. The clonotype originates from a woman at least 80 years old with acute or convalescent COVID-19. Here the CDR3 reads CASSLTGAENTEAFF. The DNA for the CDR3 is TGCGCCAGCAGCTTAACAGGGGCGGAAAACACTGAAGCTTTCTTT.